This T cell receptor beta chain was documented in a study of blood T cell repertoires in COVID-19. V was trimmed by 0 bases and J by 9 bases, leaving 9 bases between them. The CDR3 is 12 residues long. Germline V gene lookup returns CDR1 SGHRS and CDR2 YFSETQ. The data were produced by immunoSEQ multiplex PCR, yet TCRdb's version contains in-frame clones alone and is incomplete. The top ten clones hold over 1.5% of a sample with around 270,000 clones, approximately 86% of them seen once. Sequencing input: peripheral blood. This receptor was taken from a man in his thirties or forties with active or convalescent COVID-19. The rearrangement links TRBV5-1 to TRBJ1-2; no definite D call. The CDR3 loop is CASSLAEERYTF. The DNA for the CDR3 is TGCGCCAGCAGCTTGGCTGAGGAGCGCTACACCTTC.